These 23 T cell receptor beta chains originate from one sample sequenced in a study of shared clonotypes between healthy human individuals. Sequenced by immunoSEQ multiplex PCR; TCRdb stores in-frame clones only, minus some. The table has over a million clones, approximately 98% seen once; the top ten hold 0.45%. Sequenced: naive CD4+ T cells sorted from blood. The subset is: CD45RA+ positively selected. These receptors all stem from a man aged 25 to 45 in good health.

The chain is built from TRBV29-1 and TRBJ2-1; 7 nucleotides match TRBD2. The junction had 8 bases not matched to a gene; V was cut back by 1 base and J by 11 bases. The germline gives CDR1 SQVTM, CDR2 ANQGSEA. This CDR3 spans 13 amino acids. For the CDR3, the DNA is TGCAGCGTTGAAGTGCCCGGACTAGAAAAGCAGTTCTTC. Residues: CSVEVPGLEKQFF.

The chain uses TRBV19 and TRBJ2-7, with TRBD1 matching over 9 bases. The length of the CDR3 is 13 residues. CDR1 LNHDA and CDR2 SQIVND come from the germline V gene (reference sequence). J gave up 2 bases and V 5 bases, and 1 base lay outside the gene matches. CDR3 coding DNA: TGTGCCAGTAGTGGGACAGGGCCCTACGAGCAGTACTTC. Amino acids: CASSGTGPYEQYF.

This rearrangement joins TRBV5-1 to TRBJ2-1; 14 nucleotides line up with TRBD2. Per the germline V gene, CDR1 is SGHRS and CDR2 is YFSETQ. This CDR3 has 17 amino acids. V trimming: 1 base; J trimming: 8 bases; junction bases outside the gene matches: 8. The DNA for the CDR3 is TGCGCCAGCAGCTTGTTTCGGACTAGCGGGAGGCCTCATGAGCAGTTCTTC. It yields the protein CASSLFRTSGRPHEQFF.

The chain combines TRBV28 with TRBJ1-5; TRBD1 is a possible D gene (5 bases). Per the germline V gene, CDR1 is MDHEN and CDR2 is SYDVKM. This CDR3 has 16 residues. The ends were cut back, 3 bases at V and 0 bases at J, with 12 bases in the middle. The CDR3 coding sequence is TGTGCCAGCAGTTTCCCGGGGACCGATAGCAATCAGCCCCAGCATTTT. Translated, it gives CASSFPGTDSNQPQHF.

V gene TRBV14 combines with J gene TRBJ2-7; no reliable D call. V was cut by 0 bases and J by 2 bases, with 8 bases left in between. This CDR3 region has 14 residues. CDR1 and CDR2 (germline): SGHDN, FVKESK. The CDR3 is CASSQDPGPYEQYF. CDR3 nucleotides: TGTGCCAGCAGCCAAGATCCCGGGCCCTACGAGCAGTACTTC.

For the CDR3, the DNA is TGTGCCAGCAGTCCCAACCCGACAGGGGTCGAGACCCAGTACTTC. Amino acids: CASSPNPTGVETQYF. The J gene is TRBJ2-5, the V gene TRBV27; TRBD1 matches 8 bases. Trimming cost V 5 bases and J 5 bases; bases outside gene matches: 10. The CDR3 runs to 15 residues. Germline lookup yields CDR1 MNHEY and CDR2 SMNVEV (reference sequence).

As concerns this clone: Other DNA sequences in this sample translate to the same CDR3. The rearrangement links TRBV27 to TRBJ1-5; D is perhaps TRBD1 (6 bases). V dropped 2 bases and J dropped 4 bases, with 9 bases sitting between them. This CDR3 region has 14 residues. Germline lookup yields CDR1 MNHEY and CDR2 SMNVEV (reference sequence). The CDR3 loop reads CASSLRGGNQPQHF. The CDR3, as DNA: TGTGCCAGCAGTTTAAGGGGGGGGAATCAGCCCCAGCATTTT.

The table lists this clone with a count of one. The chain carries TRBV7-2 and TRBJ1-4; D uncertain. Germline V CDR1 and CDR2: SGHTA, FQGNSA. V was shortened by 4 bases and J by 7 bases, with 16 bases between the two germline ends. This CDR3 comprises 15 residues. CDR3 nucleotide sequence: TGTGCCAGCAGCTCCCCATCCGGAGGTGGTGAAAAACTGTTTTTT. Translating it yields CASSSPSGGGEKLFF.

The DNA for the CDR3 is TGTGCCAGCAGAGACAGGGGGCCCACCTACGAGCAGTACTTC. Protein product: CASRDRGPTYEQYF. V is TRBV6-6 and J is TRBJ2-7, with 10 bases lining up with TRBD1. Germline CDR1 is MNHNY and CDR2 is SVGAGI (reference sequence). The CDR3 consists of 14 residues. The V gene end was trimmed by 6 bases and the J gene end by 2 bases; junction bases not matched to a gene: 4.

V and J are TRBV18 and TRBJ2-7, with 9 bases identical to TRBD2. CDR1 and CDR2 from the germline V gene are KGHSH and LQKENI. V shed 1 base and J 6 bases; nucleotides not matched to a gene: 7. The CDR3 sequence is 15 residues long. The CDR3 sequence: CASSPLVAGALEQYF. The CDR3 DNA reads as TGTGCCAGCTCACCACTGGTAGCGGGAGCCCTCGAGCAGTACTTC.

This rearrangement joins TRBV14 to TRBJ2-3, with D possibly TRBD1 on 5 matching bases. The CDR3 runs to 14 residues. Germline assignment: CDR1 SGHDN and CDR2 FVKESK. The V end was cut by 4 bases, the J end by 2 bases, with 10 bases between. The CDR3 DNA is TGTGCCAGCAGCCCGACAGAGCCCACAGATACGCAGTATTTT. It specifies CASSPTEPTDTQYF.

V usage is TRBV7-9 and J usage is TRBJ1-1, with TRBD1 identical over 7 bases. The germline gives CDR1 SEHNR, CDR2 FQNEAQ (reference sequence). The V gene end was trimmed by 5 bases and the J gene end by 5 bases; junction bases not matched to a gene: 5. The CDR3 extends over 13 amino acids. The CDR3 sequence: CASSETGRTEAFF. CDR3 coding DNA: TGTGCCAGCAGCGAGACAGGGAGGACTGAAGCTTTCTTT.

As DNA, the CDR3 is TGCGCCAGCAGCTTGGGGTTGCTAGATACCTACGAGCAGTACTTC. Amino acid sequence: CASSLGLLDTYEQYF. This chain links TRBV5-1 with TRBJ2-7; D remains ambiguous. Germline V gene data show CDR1 as SGHRS and CDR2 as YFSETQ. Between the trimmed V and J ends, which lost 0 bases and 2 bases, there was a span of 12 bases. The CDR3 consists of 15 residues.

The CDR3 region is CASSYRSRELGYEQFF. The CDR3 nucleotides read TGTGCCAGCAGTTACAGGTCGCGGGAACTCGGATATGAGCAGTTCTTC. The rearrangement joins TRBV6-5 to TRBJ2-1, with D tentatively TRBD2 (6 bases). CDR3 length: 16 amino acids. Trimming took 2 bases from V and 8 from J, leaving 19 bases between them. Germline CDR1 is MNHEY and CDR2 is SVGAGI.

This clone was seen just once. The rearrangement links TRBV9 to TRBJ2-7; D possibly corresponds to TRBD2 (5 bases). This CDR3 has 14 residues. The V and J ends lost 3 bases and 0 bases respectively, with 10 bases between them. Germline CDR1 reads SGDLS; CDR2 reads YYNGEE. The CDR3 reads CASSARLNSYEQYF. Here the CDR3 DNA reads TGTGCCAGCAGCGCGAGACTAAACTCCTACGAGCAGTACTTC.

On this clone itself: Within the sample, other DNA sequences also encode this same CDR3. The rearrangement joins TRBV18 to TRBJ1-2; D not certain. The CDR3 is 12 amino acids. Trimming removed 3 bases from V and 3 bases from J, with 5 bases in between. Germline CDR1 KGHSH, CDR2 LQKENI. CDR3 sequence: CASSPGDYGYTF. The CDR3 DNA reads TGTGCCAGCTCACCTGGGGACTATGGCTACACCTTC.

The chain recombines TRBV7-9 with TRBJ2-3; D remains unclear. V shed 0 bases and J shed 6 bases, with 7 bases lying between them. The CDR3 sequence is 13 residues long. Germline V lookup: CDR1 SEHNR, CDR2 FQNEAQ (reference sequence). The CDR3 DNA sequence: TGTGCCAGCAGCTTAGCAGTTTCCGATACGCAGTATTTT. Its protein product is CASSLAVSDTQYF.

The chain is built from TRBV18 and TRBJ2-6; the D is unclear. The CDR3 has 15 residues. CDR1 is KGHSH, CDR2 LQKENI, per germline. The ends were cut back, 2 bases at V and 4 bases at J, with 9 bases in the middle. CDR3 coding DNA: TGTGCCAGCTCACCAGAGGTCCAGGGGGCCAACGTCCTGACTTTC. Protein: CASSPEVQGANVLTF.

V gene TRBV14 combines with J gene TRBJ2-1, with TRBD2 as a possible D gene (5 bases). This CDR3 region has 13 residues. V was pared by 1 base and J by 10 bases, with 11 bases between. Germline CDR1 reads SGHDN; CDR2 reads FVKESK. In nucleotides, the CDR3 is TGTGCCAGCAGCCAAGTCGGGAAAAGGGAGCAGTTCTTC. Amino acids: CASSQVGKREQFF.

This clone came up once. The V and J genes are TRBV7-9 and TRBJ1-3; 9 positions agree with TRBD1. CDR3 length equals 19 residues. The V and J ends lost 0 bases and 0 bases, in that order; junction bases with no gene match: 9. Germline-derived CDR1 and CDR2 are SEHNR and FQNEAQ (reference sequence). CDR3 in amino acids: CASSLAQGQGTSSGNTIYF. CDR3 coding DNA: TGTGCCAGCAGCTTAGCGCAAGGACAGGGGACCAGCTCTGGAAACACCATATATTTT. Variable domain in full (rest from reference TRBV7-9 and TRBJ1-3): DTGVSQNPRHKITKRGQNVTFRCDPISEHNRLYWYRQTLGQGPEFLTYFQNEAQLEKSRLLSDRFSAERPKGSFSTLEIQRTEQGDSAMYLCASSLAQGQGTSSGNTIYFGEGSWLTVV.

The gene calls are TRBV6-5 and TRBJ2-7; TRBD1 is a possible D gene (6 bases). Germline CDR1 MNHEY, CDR2 SVGAGI. The CDR3 contains 12 residues. Trimming shortened V by 6 bases and J by 11 bases, and 17 bases separated the two germline ends. The CDR3 sequence is CASSQGNVREYF. The CDR3 nucleotides read TGTGCCAGCAGCCAGGGGAACGTCCGTGAGTACTTC.

For this clone: The sample carries other DNA sequences with the same CDR3. The chain uses TRBV5-1 and TRBJ2-3, with TRBD2 identical over 7 bases. CDR1 and CDR2 (germline): SGHRS, YFSETQ. The trim removed 0 bases at V and 0 bases at J, leaving 4 bases unmatched. This CDR3 has 16 residues. CDR3 sequence: CASSLGLAASTDTQYF. The CDR3 coding sequence is TGCGCCAGCAGCTTGGGACTAGCAGCTAGCACAGATACGCAGTATTTT.

The chain carries TRBV18 and TRBJ2-5, with no clear D. Per germline, CDR1 KGHSH and CDR2 LQKENI. This CDR3 has 14 residues. The V gene lost 0 bases and the J gene lost 4 bases, with 9 bases spanning the gap. The CDR3 here is CASSPPGILETQYF. CDR3 coding DNA: TGTGCCAGCTCACCACCAGGGATTCTAGAGACCCAGTACTTC. Full variable domain (missing parts from reference TRBV18 and TRBJ2-5): NAGVMQNPRHLVRRRGQEARLRCSPMKGHSHVYWYRQLPEEGLKFMVYLQKENIIDESGMPKERFSAEFPKEGPSILRIQQVVRGDSAAYFCASSPPGILETQYFGPGTRLLVL.